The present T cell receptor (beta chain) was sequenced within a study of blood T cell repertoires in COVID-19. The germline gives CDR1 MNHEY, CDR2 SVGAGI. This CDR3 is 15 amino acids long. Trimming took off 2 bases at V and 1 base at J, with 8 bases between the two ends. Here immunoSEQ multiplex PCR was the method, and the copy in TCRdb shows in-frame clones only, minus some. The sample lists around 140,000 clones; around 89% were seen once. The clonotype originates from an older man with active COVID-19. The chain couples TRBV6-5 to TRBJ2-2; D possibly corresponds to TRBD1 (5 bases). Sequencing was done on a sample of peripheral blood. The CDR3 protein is CASSYDRGNTGELFF. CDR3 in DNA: TGTGCCAGCAGTTACGATAGGGGGAACACCGGGGAGCTGTTTTTT.